Described below is a single T cell receptor (beta chain) sequence and its context. This specimen comes from a study of shared T cell receptors in the human thymus. Trimming removed 6 bases at V and 4 bases at J, with 9 bases between. The CDR3 totals 13 residues. Germline V gene lookup returns CDR1 SEHNR and CDR2 FQNEAQ (reference sequence). TCRdb keeps only in-frame clones here, not all; method: immunoSEQ multiplex PCR. Among some 400,000 clones listed, roughly 94% were seen once. What was sequenced was thymocytes. This sequence joins TRBV7-9 and TRBJ2-2; D gene ambiguous. The TCR sequence derives from a human donor. DNA for the CDR3: TGTGCCAGCAGGGGATGGCGCACCGGGGAGCTGTTTTTT. Encoded protein: CASRGWRTGELFF.